This T cell receptor beta chain was captured in a study of OX40 agonist ivuxolimab in advanced cancers. Looking at the study overall: Patients received ivuxolimab, an agonistic anti-OX40 (CD134) antibody. Notes on the study in general: Fewer expanded clones were found on average in CD4+ than in CD8+ T cells.

V lost 7 bases and J lost 10, with 14 bases in between. This CDR3 has 11 residues. Germline V gene data show CDR1 as SQVTM and CDR2 as ANQGSEA. Profiling relied on immunoSEQ multiplex PCR, and the TCRdb table lists in-frame clones only, not all of them. The sample lists over 55,000 clones; about 83% were seen once. Enrollment shut out patients with autoimmune disease history or systemic immunosuppression. About this clone itself: Its antigen is unidentified.

The specimen comprised CD4+ or CD8+ T cells sorted from blood, sampled in a trial of the OX40 agonist ivuxolimab. This chain uses TRBV29-1 with TRBJ1-5, with unresolved D. The sequence was obtained from an adult with an advanced solid tumor such as melanoma, head and neck, liver or kidney cancer. CDR3 in amino acids: CSAIYFGPQHF. The DNA of the CDR3 is TGCAGCGCCATCTATTTTGGCCCCCAGCATTTT.